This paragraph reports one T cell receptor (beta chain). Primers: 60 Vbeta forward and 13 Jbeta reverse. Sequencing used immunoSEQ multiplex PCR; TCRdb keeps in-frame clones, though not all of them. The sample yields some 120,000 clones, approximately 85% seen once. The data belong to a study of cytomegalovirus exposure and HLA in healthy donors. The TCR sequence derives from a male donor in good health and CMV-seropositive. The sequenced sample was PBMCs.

CDR3 DNA: TGTGCCTGGGGGACGGGAGGGCCCGGCTACACCTTC. It encodes CAWGTGGPGYTF. The V gene is TRBV30, the J gene TRBJ1-2; a weak D match, TRBD1 (5 bases). The CDR3 spans 12 residues. CDR1 and CDR2 (germline): GTSNPN, SVGIG (reference sequence). The germline V and J ends were trimmed by 5 bases and 8 bases, with 15 bases remaining between them.